This entry features one T cell receptor beta chain sequence. The antigen this receptor binds is unknown. No much larger clone exists at a distance of one base, and base qualities are not known. Healthy HIV-negative adults with no recently reported acute infections or vaccinations were included as donors. Only Caucasian adults living in Nashville, Tennessee, USA were represented among the donors. CD4+ T cells were enriched by magnetic negative selection, after which naive cells were positively selected on CD45RA and the negative fraction was taken as the memory subset. After blood collection by leukapheresis, PBMCs were isolated using Ficoll-Histopaque density gradient centrifugation and then cryopreserved in the vapor phase of liquid nitrogen. Purity and quantity of every magnetically sorted T cell population were checked by analytical flow cytometry. Each sorted fraction had its genomic DNA isolated and then quantified by UV absorbance on a Nanodrop 2000c.

The record originates from a study of shared clonotypes between healthy human individuals (dated by TCRdb to about 2020). Regarding the complete study: Two women and a few men aged 18 to 49 years were included in the cohort. Blood TCR repertoires of five healthy adults were deeply sequenced to estimate repertoire size and the extent of clonotype sharing between individuals. Between about 0.8 and 9 billion PBMCs per donor were obtained by leukapheresis. Different laboratories and diverse techniques were used to prepare libraries and sequence TCR repertoires, to increase sequencing depth and limit assay-specific biases. Per donor, three plates each were used for CD4 naive and CD4 memory, two for CD8 naive, and one for CD8 memory.

The germline V gene encodes CDR1 MNHEY and CDR2 SMNVEV (reference sequence). From the cysteine up to the phenylalanine, the CDR3 has a length of 11 residues. This entry keeps only the CDR3 DNA: 33 bases, framed from base 1. V gives up 9 bases and J gives up 7 bases, and the segment between their germline ends measures 13 bases. The paper's findings and limits, for the study overall: Incomplete sequencing was indicated by rarefaction of sorted-subset datasets, despite the large sequencing depth. Sampling was limited to blood, and TCR repertoires in tissue likely differ from TCR repertoires in blood. Higher generation probabilities were observed for clonotypes shared by all four sorted-subset donors than for non-shared clonotypes. Because the study included a small number of donors, the genetic and exposure-history diversity represented was limited. Naive subsets generally had larger estimated clonotype richness than memory subsets. Across a handful of donors, roughly 5% of naive CD4, approximately 3.6% of naive CD8, 2% to 2.5% of memory CD4, and under 0.45% of memory CD8 clonotypes were shared. Pairwise subsampling indicated that sequencing depth was expected to affect the degree of clonotype sharing among donors.

TCR CDR3 regions were amplified from genomic DNA by multiplex PCR using the deep immunoSEQ assay. Extracted genomic DNA from each cell subset was distributed evenly across all wells of several immunoSEQ 96-well plates, and each plate was treated as a replicate. For sorted subsets, around 0.2 ug genomic DNA, equal to about 30,000 T cell genomes, was loaded into each replicate PCR. The purified libraries were quantified using a Qubit 3.0 fluorometer, sized with a Bioanalyzer 2100, and then quantified again using the KAPA Library Quantification kit. Every immunoSEQ 96-well plate was sequenced on a separate single-read 150-cycle Illumina NextSeq 550 flow cell. Processing in the source paper ran as follows. The immunoSEQ output contained only junctional sequences without quality scores, so filtering could not match that applied to full-length reads. Sequences were annotated with PyIR, a Python wrapper for IgBLAST v1.9, using IMGT germline references to assign V/J genes and CDR3. Reads with weak V/J assignments (E-value above 1e-6), missing CDR3, stop codons, out-of-frame junctions, or ambiguous translated residues were removed. V3J clonotypes were defined as sequences sharing the same inferred V gene, J gene, and CDR3 amino acid sequence. Percentage overlap between repertoires was calculated by dividing the number of shared unique clonotypes by the size of the smaller repertoire. RTK rarefaction, the Chao1 estimator, and Recon v2.1 estimates of unobserved clonotypes were used to assess repertoire richness. For all TCRbeta clonotypes obtained by the gDNA method from a handful of donors, generation probabilities were computed with OLGA. TCRdb re-hosts the immuneACCESS table, in-frame sequences only. Its copies lack some clones; in the studies checked, an unresolved V gene accounts for under half of them, and the cause for the rest is not known. That table supplies the V and J calls and clone size; D and trimming were determined from the DNA. This sample lists over a million clones; roughly 96% were detected once. The top ten clonotypes cover about 1% of the sample.

The sample taken for sequencing was naive CD4+ T cells sorted from blood. The cell subset or site label corresponds to: CD45RA+ positively selected. The clonotype originates from a man aged 25 to 45 in good health. The chain couples TRBV27 to TRBJ2-7, with the identity of the D gene unclear. The CDR3 reads CASRTAREQYF. The bases are TGTGCCAGTAGGACCGCGCGTGAGCAGTACTTC.